This record looks at one TCR beta chain sequence and its context. Its antigen is currently unknown. These data are taken from a study of Ad26.COV2.S vaccination and SARS-CoV-2 variants. Study conclusions and caveats: Measurements of TCR breadth and depth may have given underestimates of the total T cell responses. People given the vaccine had a wider spike-specific TCR breadth than placebo recipients did.

Sequencing was performed with immunoSEQ multiplex PCR; in TCRdb, only in-frame clones are kept and a portion is missing. The sample carries tens of thousands of clones, around 82% recorded once. The receptor was derived from a human donor who had recovered from COVID-19. Specimen: peripheral blood, collected after recovery from COVID-19.

The CDR3 bases are TGTGCCAGCACCAGGACAGGGTACTCACCCCTCCACTTT. It is translated as CASTRTGYSPLHF. J is TRBJ1-6 and V is TRBV27; the match to TRBD1 covers 8 bases. CDR3 length: 13 amino acids. The V segment lost 7 bases and the J segment 10 bases; nucleotides outside the gene matches: 6. The germline V gene encodes CDR1 MNHEY and CDR2 SMNVEV (reference sequence).